This T cell receptor (beta chain) came from a study of cytomegalovirus exposure and HLA in healthy donors (dated by TCRdb to 2016 to 2017). At the level of the whole study: An earlier analysis of about 530 of the donors reported 276 Gb of sequence data and around 100 million unique TCR beta sequences obtained from some 170 million T cells. In a later genetic analysis, genome-wide SNP genotypes for about three fifths of the roughly 670 donors were used, and that subset was treated as a discovery cohort. Several DR-DQ haplotypes were treated as single units for association and clustering because of strong linkage in the cohort. In an earlier analysis of about 590 of the donors, high-throughput TCR beta sequencing was used to judge whether each TCR beta V gene segment behaved as functional or pseudogenic. HLA typing included class I and class II loci at four-digit resolution. All discovery cohort repertoires had been generated on a single sequencing platform. Donor age, sex, ethnicity and CMV serostatus were compiled alongside the repertoire data. In addition to the first cohort of 666 subjects, a separate validation cohort of around 110 different subjects was used. Rather than drawing on any new phenotypic data, the later analysis identified candidate immune exposures from TCR beta sequences and the way those sequences occurred across donors. To predict cytomegalovirus infection status, the study brought together high-throughput TCR immunosequencing, statistical association of individual TCRs with disease status, and machine learning. The number of typed donors differed by locus: roughly 629-630 for A, B, C, DRB1 and DQB1; some 500 for DQA1; approximately 600 for DPA1; and 400 to 480 for DPB1. The study aimed to test whether cataloging public T cell receptors could reveal signatures of past pathogen exposure. To study patterns of TCR occurrence, a later analysis re-analyzed previously published TCR beta repertoires from 550 to 800 donors and added high-resolution HLA genotyping. Of the roughly 390 genotyped donors, over 70% fell in the genetic ancestry cluster associated with self-reported Caucasian donors. Across about 380 genotyped donors of the cohort, an average of 235,054 unique TCR beta nucleotide sequences per donor were sequenced, and 15% to 20% of those sequences were non-productive. About 280 gigabases of sequencing data and 70 million to 85 million unique TCR sequences were included in an early release covering roughly 700 HLA-typed donors. Using immunosequencing, the study profiled T cell repertoires from about 610 subjects and related those repertoires to cytomegalovirus serostatus.

Details on this clone: Its antigen target is currently unknown. Within one base of it there is no much larger clone, and no base qualities were kept.

The cohort comprised 550 to 700 healthy bone marrow donors. At the time of sampling, every cohort member was nominally healthy, though immune exposures that went unrecorded were likely present. The donor was CMV seronegative and was included in the group of about 350 seronegative cohort members. Every donor gave a peripheral blood sample, and the peripheral blood mononuclear cells from that sample were used for TCR beta sequencing. The Qiagen DNeasy Blood Extraction Kit was used to extract genomic DNA from the blood cell samples. The method was the immunoSEQ multiplex PCR assay. A mixture of 60 forward primers for TCR Vbeta segments and 13 reverse primers for TCR Jbeta segments was used in the multiplex PCR. A multiplex PCR assay on genomic DNA amplified the CDR3 region of rearranged TCR beta genes. On the Illumina HiSeq System, the amplified TCR beta libraries were sequenced as 87-base-pair reads. The paper's data handling went like this. Across the roughly 700 repertoires, a later analysis counted roughly 84 million unique TCR beta chains, around 10 million of which were shared by at least two donors. Raw reads were error-corrected and collapsed into unique sequences with a nearest-neighbor algorithm that merged closely related sequences to remove PCR and sequencing errors. To assign V, D and J gene segments, CDR3 sequences were aligned to IMGT reference sequences. For a sequence to be retained, a match of at least six nucleotides was required to both a V gene segment and a J gene segment. A rearrangement was called productive if the CDR3 had no stop codons and remained in frame with V and J, and every other rearrangement was called non-productive. Following IMGT convention, CDR3 was defined as the stretch from the second conserved V-encoded cysteine to the conserved J-encoded phenylalanine. In an earlier analysis of 500 to 650 of the donors, sequences lacking an unambiguous match to a single V gene segment were excluded. In an earlier analysis of 587 of the donors, a V segment was called functional when productive rearrangements were above 56.7%, and segregating when the standard deviation between donors exceeded 5%. A statistical classification framework was developed to diagnose cytomegalovirus status using the catalog of TCR beta chain sequences. V and J gene assignment, in a later analysis, came from comparing TCR nucleotide sequences with IMGT/GENE-DB human TR gene sequences. A later analysis assigned CDR3 sequences and most-parsimonious VDJ recombination scenarios with the TCRdist pipeline. In a later analysis, each TCR beta chain was defined by its CDR3 amino acid sequence together with its V-gene family, and reads lacking a unique V-gene family were excluded. A later analysis removed 550 to 700 highly shared, low-generation-probability nucleotide sequences to deal with suspected cross-contamination and a sequencing artifact. In a later analysis, a clonal expansion index for each public chain was calculated from normalized within-repertoire ranks of inferred template counts. A later analysis computed generation probabilities with a VDJ recombination model fitted to out-of-frame rearrangements, and checked the results against IGoR. In a later analysis, TCR-TCR, TCR-HLA and TCR-CMV co-occurrence was scored with hypergeometric tests, and a repertoire-size bias correction was applied to TCR pairs. False discovery rates were estimated in a later analysis by permuting HLA or CMV assignments 20 times. In a later analysis, co-occurring TCRs were grouped using DBSCAN, with TCRdist sequence similarity added in when clustering inside HLA-allele-positive subsets. Repertoires with fewer than 30,000 or more than 120,000 public chains, plus five repertoires with anomalous nucleotide sharing, were excluded from co-occurrence clustering. As stored in TCRdb, this immuneACCESS dataset retains in-frame rearrangements with V and J assigned. A fraction of the clones does not appear; measured against another copy, unresolved V genes explain less than half of the discrepancy, and the remainder lacks a known reason. From that table come the V and J calls and clone size; the DNA was used to work out D and trimming. Across this sample there are 160,000 or so clones, with around four fifths seen only once. The ten largest clones capture about 1.3% of the sample.

What the work shows at the level of the full study, not this receptor alone: In both the original and validation cohorts, the classifier was reported to diagnose cytomegalovirus status with high specificity and sensitivity. HLA typing was unavailable for some donors at each locus, so association tests used only the typed subset. Immune exposure information for the cohort was limited to CMV serostatus. In vitro tests confirmed that a few of the cytomegalovirus-associated TCR beta chains recognize cytomegalovirus antigens. Because counts were too low, roughly 18 rarely observed V segments, including chromosome 9 orphons, were left out of the earlier analysis of several hundred of the donors. At a false discovery rate of 0.05, a later analysis linked approximately 18,000 TCR beta sequences to specific HLA alleles. Only TCR beta chains were sequenced in this cohort, and the absence of alpha or paired-chain data limited detectable features. When HLA alleles, especially DR and DQ, strongly co-occurred, TCR associations were difficult to assign to individual alleles. Some IMGT-functional V segments, including TRBV6-2 and TRBV6-3, could not be told apart with the 87-base-pair reads, so those segments were excluded. According to a later analysis, parvovirus B19, influenza, CMV and Epstein-Barr virus appeared linked to several top co-occurrence clusters. A further reported finding was that TCR beta sequences accurately predicted the HLA-A and HLA-B alleles for most subjects in the first cohort. According to a later analysis, most CMV-associated TCR beta chains appeared to be HLA-restricted, and the HLA associations seemed to be driven largely by CMV exposure. A total of 164 TCR beta chains were listed by the study as associated with cytomegalovirus. Linkage disequilibrium might explain the correlated functional status among segregating V segments, but an unknown experimental factor could not be excluded. Sequencing depth was assumed to be roughly uniform across donors in the presence/absence analyses, though that assumption may not hold. An association between a missense DCLRE1C variant and V-gene and J-gene trimming of TCR beta chains was found in a later genetic analysis and replicated in an independent cohort. In an earlier analysis of approximately 590 of the donors, most TCR beta V segments were observed in productive rearrangements about 90% or about 30% of the time, broadly matching IMGT annotations. In a later genetic analysis, fewer N-insertions in productive TCRs were reported among donors in an Asian-associated ancestry cluster than the roughly 700-donor mean. In a later analysis, the rate of TCR association differed among HLA loci, with DRB1 alleles having the most associated TCRs and HLA-C alleles having the fewest. A cluster of highly shared sequence variants was judged likely to represent a technical artifact of the sequencing pipeline. Most TCR sequences were seen in very few donors, while some public TCRs were found in many individuals. It was suggested by the authors that the approach could potentially be generalized to other disease states and immunological phenotypes. Compared with equally common non-associated chains, HLA-associated TCR beta chains in a later analysis were more clonally expanded and had lower generation probabilities.

There are 15 amino acids in the CDR3, from cysteine to phenylalanine inclusive. Just the 45-base CDR3 DNA is kept, in frame starting at base 1. The germline V gene gives CDR1 as SGHRS and CDR2 as YFSETQ. Germline trimming: 4 bases from V, 3 bases from J; junction bases outside gene matches: 5. The sequenced sample was PBMCs. The sequence joins TRBV5-1 to TRBJ2-1, and TRBD1 matches 9 of the central bases. The clonotype originates from a male donor in good health and CMV-seronegative. At the DNA level, the sequence is TGCGCCAGCAGCAGGGGGACAGGGCGCTACAATGAGCAGTTCTTC. It translates to CASSRGTGRYNEQFF.